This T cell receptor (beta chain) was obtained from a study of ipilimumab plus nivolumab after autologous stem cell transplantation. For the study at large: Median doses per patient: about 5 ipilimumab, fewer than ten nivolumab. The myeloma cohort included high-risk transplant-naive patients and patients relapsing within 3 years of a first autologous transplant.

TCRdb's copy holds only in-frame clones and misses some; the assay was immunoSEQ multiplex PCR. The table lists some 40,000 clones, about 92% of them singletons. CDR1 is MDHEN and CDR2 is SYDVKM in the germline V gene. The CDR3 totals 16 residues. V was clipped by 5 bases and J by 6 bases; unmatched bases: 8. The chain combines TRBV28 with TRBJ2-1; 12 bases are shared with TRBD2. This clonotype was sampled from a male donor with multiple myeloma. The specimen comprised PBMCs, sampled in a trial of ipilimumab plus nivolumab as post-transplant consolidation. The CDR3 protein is CASSLPSGGASNEQFF. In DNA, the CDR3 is TGTGCCAGCAGTCTCCCTAGCGGGGGGGCCTCCAATGAGCAGTTCTTC.